This T cell receptor (beta chain) originates from a study of regulatory T cells in long-lasting Graves disease. The sample holds a few counts of this clonotype. This CDR3 region has 14 residues. V was clipped by 8 bases and J by 2 bases, with 13 bases between them. Time point defined: newly diagnosed GD, antithyroid drugs for less than 3 months. Generation of the TCR library employed RNA extracted from PBMCs. Through Arm-PCR of CDR3 regions and iRepertoire HTBI primers, TCR beta libraries were built. Each CDR3 protein is one row after TCRdb ran MiXCR on the multiplex PCR reads. In the table there are hundreds of thousands of distinct CDR3 sequences, about 13% of which are singletons. Separately, the same data were catalogued under a study of T cells in Graves' hyperthyroidism and ophthalmopathy.

The sequence derives from a man aged 30 to 39 with Graves disease. The sequences come from peripheral blood mononuclear cells (PBMCs), collected at new diagnosis, from a patient treated with antithyroid drugs. V and J are TRBV12-3 or TRBV12-4 and TRBJ1-5; a weak D match, TRBD1 (6 bases). CDR3 protein: CASEGGLGNQPQHF. The CDR3 DNA reads as TGTGCCAGCGAGGGGGGTCTGGGCAATCAGCCCCAGCATTTT.